A selection of T cell receptor beta chains follows, all from one sample in a study of graft-versus-host responses after intestinal transplantation. Their specific antigens are unknown. TCRdb keeps only in-frame clones here, not all; method: immunoSEQ multiplex PCR. The sample lists approximately 90,000 clones, under 95% occurring once. Here the sequenced sample was unstimulated CD8+ T cells sorted from spleen or lymph node cells, taken before intestinal transplant. The receptors come from a human donor who received an intestinal transplant. Each CDR3 is given with its conserved first and last residue. Fields, in order: D gene, clone size, V gene, J gene, CDR3 protein, CDR3 DNA. The D gene is left open where the match is weak. Only some rows state a clone size, as once, few, many or a class for expanded clones.

TRBD2	-	TRBV30	TRBJ2-3	CAWSVLLAGATDTQYF	TGTGCCTGGAGTGTACTTCTAGCGGGGGCCACAGATACGCAGTATTTT
-	-	TRBV27	TRBJ2-7	CASTNRGGKGEKESSYEQYF	TGTGCCAGCACTAATAGGGGCGGGAAAGGGGAAAAGGAGAGCTCCTACGAGCAGTACTTC
-	-	TRBV2	TRBJ2-1	CASRDQDRLQFF	TGTGCCAGCAGAGATCAGGACAGATTGCAGTTCTTC
TRBD2	-	TRBV29-1	TRBJ2-7	CSVEGLAGLYF	TGCAGCGTTGAGGGACTAGCGGGTCTCTACTTC
TRBD1	-	TRBV4-1	TRBJ2-7	CASSQMQGANHEQYF	TGCGCCAGCAGCCAAATGCAGGGGGCGAATCACGAGCAGTACTTC
TRBD1	-	TRBV7-9	TRBJ2-7	CASSLSTGGYEQYF	TGTGCCAGCAGCTTGTCAACAGGGGGCTACGAGCAGTACTTC
TRBD1	once	TRBV30	TRBJ2-7	CAWSVGGQGPPYEQYF	TGTGCCTGGAGTGTGGGGGGACAGGGACCCCCCTACGAGCAGTACTTC
-	-	TRBV4-3	TRBJ1-1	CASSQDRGAGEAFF	TGCGCCAGCAGCCAAGACCGGGGGGCGGGTGAAGCTTTCTTT
-	-	TRBV30	TRBJ2-2	CAWSRNTGELFF	TGTGCCTGGAGCCGGAACACCGGGGAGCTGTTTTTT
TRBD1	-	TRBV7-2	TRBJ1-1	CASTVQGNAFF	TGTGCCAGCACCGTACAGGGGAATGCTTTCTTT
TRBD1	-	TRBV4-3	TRBJ2-5	CASSPYRDSKETQYF	TGCGCCAGCAGCCCCTACCGGGACAGCAAAGAGACCCAGTACTTC
TRBD2	-	TRBV29-1	TRBJ2-7	CSVDAGGEQYF	TGCAGCGTTGACGCGGGGGGCGAGCAGTACTTC
-	-	TRBV15	TRBJ1-5	CATSREPVQGRNQPQHF	TGTGCCACCAGCAGAGAACCAGTGCAGGGCCGCAATCAGCCCCAGCATTTT
-	once	TRBV6-5	TRBJ2-1	CASSYFSQGYNEQFF	TGTGCCAGCAGCTACTTTTCTCAGGGTTACAATGAGCAGTTCTTC
-	-	TRBV19	TRBJ1-5	CASSIAGPGVGPQHF	TGTGCCAGTAGTATAGCAGGCCCGGGAGTAGGGCCCCAGCATTTT
-	-	TRBV5-4	TRBJ2-7	CASTVLPYEQYF	TGTGCCAGCACCGTACTTCCTTACGAGCAGTACTTC
-	-	TRBV4-3	TRBJ1-2	CASSQDRGQSTGYTF	TGCGCCAGCAGCCAAGATAGGGGACAATCCACCGGCTACACCTTC
-	-	TRBV7-9	TRBJ2-7	CASSFGVGGTYEQYF	TGTGCCAGCAGCTTCGGGGTGGGGGGTACCTACGAGCAGTACTTC
TRBD2	-	TRBV7-9	TRBJ2-3	CASSLGEGQADTQYF	TGTGCCAGCAGCTTAGGGGAGGGCCAGGCAGATACGCAGTATTTT
-	-	TRBV5-1	TRBJ1-2	CASSLDGESYGYTF	TGCGCCAGCAGCTTGGATGGAGAGAGCTATGGCTACACCTTC
TRBD1	-	TRBV27	TRBJ1-5	CASSPGTAYQPQHF	TGTGCCAGCAGCCCCGGGACAGCATATCAGCCCCAGCATTTT
-	-	TRBV7-2	TRBJ2-3	CASSLLAGFSTDTQYF	TGTGCCAGCAGCTTATTGGCGGGGTTCAGCACAGATACGCAGTATTTT